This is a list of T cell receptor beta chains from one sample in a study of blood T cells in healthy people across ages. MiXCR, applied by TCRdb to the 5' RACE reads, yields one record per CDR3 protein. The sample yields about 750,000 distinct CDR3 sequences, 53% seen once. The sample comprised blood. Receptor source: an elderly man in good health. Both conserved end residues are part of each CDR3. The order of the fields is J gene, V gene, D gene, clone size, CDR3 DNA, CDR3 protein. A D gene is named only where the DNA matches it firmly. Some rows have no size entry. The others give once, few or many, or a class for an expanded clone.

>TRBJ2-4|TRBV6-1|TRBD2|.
TGTGCCAGCAGTACCCACCCCCTTAGGGGACTAGCAGCACTAGCCAAAAACATTCAGTACTTC
CASSTHPLRGLAALAKNIQYF
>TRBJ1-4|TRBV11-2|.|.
TGTGCCAGCAGCTTGGACGGATCAACTAATGAAAAACTGTTTTTT
CASSLDGSTNEKLFF
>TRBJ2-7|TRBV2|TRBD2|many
TGTGCCAGCAGCCCCGGGACTATGGGCTCCTACGAGCAGTACTTC
CASSPGTMGSYEQYF
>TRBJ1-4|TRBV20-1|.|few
TGCAGTGCTAGGGGAGGGACAAGGGGGACCCAACTGTTTTTT
CSARGGTRGTQLFF
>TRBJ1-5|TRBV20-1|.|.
TGCAGGCATCCCCTCGGCGCCTCTTTCAATCAGCCCCAGCATTTT
CRHPLGASFNQPQHF
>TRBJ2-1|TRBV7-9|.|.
TGTGCCAGCAGCCGGAGGACTGGCGGACCTAATGAGCAGTTCTTC
CASSRRTGGPNEQFF
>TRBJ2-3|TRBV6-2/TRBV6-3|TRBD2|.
TGTGCCAGCACCTTATGGGGGGGTTGGAGATACGCGTATTTT
CASTLWGGWRYAYF
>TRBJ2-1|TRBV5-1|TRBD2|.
TGCGCCAGCAGCTTGGAGCCTAGCGGGAGTGGGAATGAGCAGTTCTTC
CASSLEPSGSGNEQFF
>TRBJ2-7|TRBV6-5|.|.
TGTGCCAGCAGACCGCTAGCGACCCTAAGGTCCGAGCAGTACTTC
CASRPLATLRSEQYF
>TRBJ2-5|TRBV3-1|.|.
TGTGCCAGCAGCCAAGACACCAACTACGGGCAGTACTTC
CASSQDTNYGQYF
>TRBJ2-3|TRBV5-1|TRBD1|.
TGCGCCAGCAGCTTAAACAGGGGGCCCATGGCAAACAGATACGCGTATTTT
CASSLNRGPMANRYAYF
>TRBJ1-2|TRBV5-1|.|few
TGCGCCAGCAGCCCCCCAGAGGAGTATGGCTACACCTTC
CASSPPEEYGYTF
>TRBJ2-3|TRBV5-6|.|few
TGTGCCAGCAGCTTGCCCTTGAGCACAGATACGCAGTATTTT
CASSLPLSTDTQYF
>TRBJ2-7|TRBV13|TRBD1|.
TGTGCCAGCAGCATTACAGGGGGCGCGGGGGAGCAGTACTTC
CASSITGGAGEQYF
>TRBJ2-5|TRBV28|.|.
TGTGCCAGCAGTGGTATCCAAAGTGGACCTCACGGAGGAGAGACCCAGTACTTC
CASSGIQSGPHGGETQYF
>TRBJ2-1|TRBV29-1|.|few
TGCAGCGTTCCTTCCTACAATGAGCAGTTCTTC
CSVPSYNEQFF